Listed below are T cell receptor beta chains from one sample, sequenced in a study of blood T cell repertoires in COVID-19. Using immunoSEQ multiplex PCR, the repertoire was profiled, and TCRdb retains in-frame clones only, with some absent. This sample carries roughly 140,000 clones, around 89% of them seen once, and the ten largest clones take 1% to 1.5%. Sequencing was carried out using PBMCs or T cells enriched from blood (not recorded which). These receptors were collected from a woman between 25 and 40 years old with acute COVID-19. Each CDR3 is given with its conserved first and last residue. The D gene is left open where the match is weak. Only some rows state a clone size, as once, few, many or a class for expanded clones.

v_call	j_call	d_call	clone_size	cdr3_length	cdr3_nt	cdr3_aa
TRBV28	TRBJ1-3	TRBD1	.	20	TGTGCCAGCACACCCCAACCGGGACAGGACTTCGCCAACTCTGGAAACACCATATATTTT	CASTPQPGQDFANSGNTIYF
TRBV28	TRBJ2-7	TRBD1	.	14	TGTGCCAGCAGTTTCGGGACAGGGGGCGACGAGCAGTACTTC	CASSFGTGGDEQYF
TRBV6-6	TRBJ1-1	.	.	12	TGTGCCAGCACCCACTCTACGGCTGAAGCTTTCTTT	CASTHSTAEAFF
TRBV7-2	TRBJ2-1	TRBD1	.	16	TGTGCCAGCAGCTACGGGACAGGGCGAGGAAACAATGAGCAGTTCTTC	CASSYGTGRGNNEQFF
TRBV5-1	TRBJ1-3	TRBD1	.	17	TGCGCCAGCAGCTTCAGGACAGGGCCGACCTCTGGAAACACCATATATTTT	CASSFRTGPTSGNTIYF
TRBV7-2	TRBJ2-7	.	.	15	TGTGCCAGCAGCTTAGCGGGAGGCCCCACCTACGAGCAGTACTTC	CASSLAGGPTYEQYF
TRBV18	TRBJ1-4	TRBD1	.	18	TGTGCCAGCTCACCCGGGACAGGGAAATCGGACGCCAATGAAAAACTGTTTTTT	CASSPGTGKSDANEKLFF
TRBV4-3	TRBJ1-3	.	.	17	TGCGCCAGCAGCCAAGATCCTCATGGGGGGGCCGGAAACACCATATATTTT	CASSQDPHGGAGNTIYF
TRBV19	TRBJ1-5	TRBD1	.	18	TGTGCCAGTAGTATATCAGGCCCAGGGGGCGCGGGCAATCAGCCCCAGCATTTT	CASSISGPGGAGNQPQHF
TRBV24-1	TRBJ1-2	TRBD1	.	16	TGTGCCACCAGTGATTCAAGGACAGGGGGCACCTATGGCTACACCTTC	CATSDSRTGGTYGYTF
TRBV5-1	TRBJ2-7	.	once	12	TGCGCCAGCACGAAGAACTACTACGAGCAGTACTTC	CASTKNYYEQYF
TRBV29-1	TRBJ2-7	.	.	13	TGCAGCGTGATGACTAGTAATCTCTACGAGCAGTACTTC	CSVMTSNLYEQYF
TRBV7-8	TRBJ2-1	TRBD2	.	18	TGTGCCAGCAGCTTAGCAGGGTCCAGCGGGAACTCCTACAATGAGCAGTTCTTC	CASSLAGSSGNSYNEQFF
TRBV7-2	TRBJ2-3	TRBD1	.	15	TGTGCCAGCAGCTTAGCCGGCAGGGGGCAAGATACGCAGTATTTT	CASSLAGRGQDTQYF
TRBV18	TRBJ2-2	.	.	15	TGTGCCAGCTCACCACCCTCAGGGGCCACCGGGGAGCTGTTTTTT	CASSPPSGATGELFF
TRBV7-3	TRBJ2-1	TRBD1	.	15	TGTGCCAGCAGCTTAAGAGGGGGCGGATACAATGAGCAGTTCTTC	CASSLRGGGYNEQFF
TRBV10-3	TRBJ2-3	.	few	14	TGTGCCACCACCGGGGACTCAAGCACAGATACGCAGTATTTT	CATTGDSSTDTQYF
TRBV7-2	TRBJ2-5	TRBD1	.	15	TGTGCCAGCCGCTGGACAGGGGGGGACCAAGAGACCCAGTACTTC	CASRWTGGDQETQYF
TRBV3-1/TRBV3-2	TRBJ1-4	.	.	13	TGTGCCAGCAGCGGACGGACAAATGAAAAACTGTTTTTT	CASSGRTNEKLFF
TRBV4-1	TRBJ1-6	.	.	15	TGCGCCAGCAGCCCGACTATCGACCCTAATTCACCCCTCCACTTT	CASSPTIDPNSPLHF
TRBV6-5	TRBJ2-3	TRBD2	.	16	TGTGCCAGCAGTTACCTGATAGCGGGATCAATAGATACGCAGTATTTT	CASSYLIAGSIDTQYF
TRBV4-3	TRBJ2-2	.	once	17	TGCGCCAGCAGCCAAGATTTAGCGGAGATTAACACCGGGGAGCTGTTTTTT	CASSQDLAEINTGELFF
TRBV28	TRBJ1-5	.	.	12	TGTGCCAGCAGTTTACTCGCGGGGCCCCAGCATTTT	CASSLLAGPQHF
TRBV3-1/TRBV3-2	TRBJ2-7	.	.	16	TGTGCCAGCAGCCAATTCCCCCCGGACTCAAGCTACGAGCAGTACTTC	CASSQFPPDSSYEQYF
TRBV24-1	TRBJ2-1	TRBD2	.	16	TGTGCCACCAGTGATTGGACTAGCGGGAGCTACAATGAGCAGTTCTTC	CATSDWTSGSYNEQFF
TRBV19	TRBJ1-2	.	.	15	TGTGCCAGTAGTATAGAGACAACAACCCCCTATGGCTACACCTTC	CASSIETTTPYGYTF
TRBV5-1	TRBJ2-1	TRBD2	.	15	TGCGCCAGCAGCTTGGCGGGACTAGACTACAATGAGCAGTTCTTC	CASSLAGLDYNEQFF
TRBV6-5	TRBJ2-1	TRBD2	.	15	TGTGCCAGCAGTTACGGACTAGCGGGAGCCTGGGAGCAGTTCTTC	CASSYGLAGAWEQFF
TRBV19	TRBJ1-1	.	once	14	TGTGCCAGTAGTACCCTATGGGAGTACACTGAAGCTTTCTTT	CASSTLWEYTEAFF
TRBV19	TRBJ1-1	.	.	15	TGTGCCAGCCTCCCTATGGGGGGAGGTGGCACTGAAGCTTTCTTT	CASLPMGGGGTEAFF
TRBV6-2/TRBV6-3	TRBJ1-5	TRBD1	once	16	TGTGCCAGCAGTCTATCGAAGGGACAGCCCAATCAGCCCCAGCATTTT	CASSLSKGQPNQPQHF
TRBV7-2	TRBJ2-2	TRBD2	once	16	TGTGCCAGCAGCTTAATTGCGGGAGGATCCACCGGGGAGCTGTTTTTT	CASSLIAGGSTGELFF
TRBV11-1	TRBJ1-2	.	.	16	TGTGCCAGCAGCCTTAGCACACCGACAGACATCTATGGCTACACCTTC	CASSLSTPTDIYGYTF
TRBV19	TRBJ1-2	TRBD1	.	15	TGTGCCAGTGGGGATCAGGGGGCCGGGCTCAGCGGCTACACCTTC	CASGDQGAGLSGYTF
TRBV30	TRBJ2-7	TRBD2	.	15	TGTGCCTGGAGTGTACTAGCGGGAGGGCCCCCTGAGCAGTACTTC	CAWSVLAGGPPEQYF
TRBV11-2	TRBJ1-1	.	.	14	TGTGCCAGCAGCTTCGGGACATTGAACACTGAAGCTTTCTTT	CASSFGTLNTEAFF
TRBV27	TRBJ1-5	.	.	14	TGTGCCAGCAGCAGGACAGATAGCAATCAGCCCCAGCATTTT	CASSRTDSNQPQHF
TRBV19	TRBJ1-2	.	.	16	TGTGCCAGTAGTATAGCAACAGGAGCTACTAACTATGGCTACACCTTC	CASSIATGATNYGYTF
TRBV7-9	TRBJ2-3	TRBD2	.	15	TGTGCCAGCAGCTTACCGCCGGGGGGGACAGATACGCAGTATTTT	CASSLPPGGTDTQYF
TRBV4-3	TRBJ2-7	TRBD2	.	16	TGCGCCAGCAGCCAAGACTGGGCGGGAGAGTCCCACGAGCAGTACTTC	CASSQDWAGESHEQYF
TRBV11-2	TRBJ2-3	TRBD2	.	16	TGTGCCAGCAGCTTCGGTAGCGGGAGCCTTGGAGATACGCAGTATTTT	CASSFGSGSLGDTQYF
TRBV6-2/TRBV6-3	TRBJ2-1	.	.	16	TGTGCCAGCAGCCCTCTCGGAATAGCCACCTACAATGAGCAGTTCTTC	CASSPLGIATYNEQFF
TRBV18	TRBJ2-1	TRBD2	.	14	TGTGCCAGCTCACTGGGAGGGATCGGAGATGAGCAGTTCTTC	CASSLGGIGDEQFF
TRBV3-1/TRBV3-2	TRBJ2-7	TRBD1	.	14	TGTGCCAGCAGCCGCGGACAGGGCCCCTACGAGCAGTACTTC	CASSRGQGPYEQYF
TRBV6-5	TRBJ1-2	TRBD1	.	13	TGTGCCAGCAGGGGACAGGGGGCGCATGGCTACACCTTC	CASRGQGAHGYTF
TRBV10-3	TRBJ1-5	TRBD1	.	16	TGTGCCATCAGTGAGGACAGGGGAGTAGGCAATCAGCCCCAGCATTTT	CAISEDRGVGNQPQHF
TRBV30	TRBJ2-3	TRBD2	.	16	TGTGCCTGGAGTGTAGGCGGGAGGGCCAGTACAGATACGCAGTATTTT	CAWSVGGRASTDTQYF
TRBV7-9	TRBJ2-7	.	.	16	TGTGCCAGCAGCTTAAAACATGGACAGCCGGTCTACGAGCAGTACTTC	CASSLKHGQPVYEQYF
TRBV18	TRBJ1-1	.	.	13	TGTGCCAGCTCAAACAGTATTAACACTGAAGCTTTCTTT	CASSNSINTEAFF
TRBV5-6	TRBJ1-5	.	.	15	TGTGCCAGCAGGGAACAGGGAAGTAGCAATCAGCCCCAGCATTTT	CASREQGSSNQPQHF
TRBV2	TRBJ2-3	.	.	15	TGTGCCAGCAGGGGGGGACAGACCCTCACAGATACGCAGTATTTT	CASRGGQTLTDTQYF
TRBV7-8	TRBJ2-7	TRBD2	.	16	TGTGCCAGCAGCTTAGCGCAGTCGGGAGGCAACTACGAGCAGTACTTC	CASSLAQSGGNYEQYF
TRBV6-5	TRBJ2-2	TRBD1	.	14	TGTGCCAGCAGCGTGACAGGGGTGGCCGGGGAGCTGTTTTTT	CASSVTGVAGELFF
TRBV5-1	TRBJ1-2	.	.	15	TGCGCCAGCAGCTTGGAGCAGGGAACTAACTATGGCTACACCTTC	CASSLEQGTNYGYTF
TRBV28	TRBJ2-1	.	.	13	TGTGCCAGCGCAGAAAGCTCCTACAATGAGCAGTTCTTC	CASAESSYNEQFF
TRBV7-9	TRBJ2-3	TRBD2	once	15	TGTGCCAGCAGCCCAGGGACTAGCGACACAGATACGCAGTATTTT	CASSPGTSDTDTQYF
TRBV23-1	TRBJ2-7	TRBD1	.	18	TGCGCCAGCAGTCAATCGGCTCGAGGGACAGTGTACCCCTACGAGCAGTACTTC	CASSQSARGTVYPYEQYF
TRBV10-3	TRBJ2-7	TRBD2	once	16	TGTGCCATCAGTGAGGTCCGGGAGGCATTTTACTACGAGCAGTACTTC	CAISEVREAFYYEQYF
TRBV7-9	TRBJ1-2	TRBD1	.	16	TGTGCCAGCAGCTTAATCCCCGGCCAGGGGGACTATGGCTACACCTTC	CASSLIPGQGDYGYTF
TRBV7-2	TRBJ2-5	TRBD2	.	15	TGTGCCAGCAGCTTAGGGTTAGCGGGCCAAGAGACCCAGTACTTC	CASSLGLAGQETQYF